The 9 T cell receptor beta chains presented below share a single source sample, sequenced in a study of blood T cell repertoires in COVID-19. Repertoires were generated with immunoSEQ multiplex PCR, while TCRdb's copy carries only in-frame clones and drops some. Found here are a few hundred thousand clones, around 89% of them singletons; the top ten hold about 1.2%. The specimen sequenced was PBMCs or T cells enriched from blood (not recorded which). These receptors were obtained from a woman aged 18-29 years who had recovered from COVID-19.

The chain uses TRBV30 and TRBJ1-3; D is possibly TRBD1 (5 bases). The CDR3 consists of 14 residues. Per germline, CDR1 GTSNPN and CDR2 SVGIG (reference sequence). V was clipped by 5 bases and J by 0 bases, with 11 bases between them. CDR3 in amino acids: CAWEQDNSGNTIYF. For the CDR3, the DNA is TGTGCCTGGGAACAGGACAACTCTGGAAACACCATATATTTT.

The chain is built from TRBV6-2 or TRBV6-3 and TRBJ1-2, with 7 positions matching TRBD1. CDR3 length equals 15 residues. Trimming cost V 2 bases and J 8 bases; bases outside gene matches: 11. Germline V CDR1 and CDR2: MNHEY, SVGEGT. CDR3 region: CASSYTLTGYTGYTF. The CDR3 coding sequence is TGTGCCAGCAGTTACACACTGACAGGGTACACCGGCTACACCTTC.

The chain has TRBV2 and TRBJ1-2; D is possibly TRBD1 (5 bases). The V and J ends lost 2 bases and 3 bases respectively, with 7 bases between them. CDR1 SNHLY and CDR2 FYNNEI come from the germline V gene. The CDR3 covers 13 residues. The CDR3, as DNA: TGTGCCAGCAGTGAAATCAGGGACTATGGCTACACCTTC. Its protein is CASSEIRDYGYTF.

The genes are TRBV19 and TRBJ2-2; D remains ambiguous. V was pared by 4 bases and J by 7 bases, with 10 bases between. Germline CDR1 is LNHDA and CDR2 is SQIVND (reference sequence). This CDR3 comprises 13 residues. Written as DNA, the CDR3 is TGTGCCAGTAGTACCGGGTACGACGGGGAGCTGTTTTTT. Translation gives CASSTGYDGELFF. Using reference TRBV19 and TRBJ2-2 for the parts outside the CDR3, the full variable domain is DGGITQSPKYLFRKEGQNVTLSCEQNLNHDAMYWYRQDPGQGLRLIYYSQIVNDFQKGDIAEGYSVSREKKESFPLTVTSAQKNPTAFYLCASSTGYDGELFFGEGSRLTVL.

This chain links TRBV6-5 with TRBJ1-1; possibly TRBD1 for D (6 bases). Germline CDR1 and CDR2: MNHEY and SVGAGI. The V and J ends lost 4 bases and 6 bases respectively, with 15 bases between them. CDR3 size: 14 residues. The CDR3 DNA reads TGTGCCAGCAGTTTAACAAGGGGGGGATCTGAAGCTTTCTTT. This codes for CASSLTRGGSEAFF.

The chain recombines TRBV3-1 (or the pseudogene TRBV3-2) with TRBJ2-1; weak D call: TRBD1 (6 bases). Germline V CDR1 and CDR2: LGHDT, YNNKEL (reference sequence). CDR3 length equals 15 residues. V lost 4 bases, J lost 8 bases, and 18 bases lay in between. The CDR3 spells CASSPLGTHHDEQFF. The CDR3 DNA reads as TGTGCCAGCAGCCCTCTCGGGACACATCACGATGAGCAGTTCTTC.

This rearrangement joins TRBV10-1 to TRBJ2-1, with 7 bases fitting TRBD2. The V segment lost 5 bases and the J segment 2 bases; nucleotides outside the gene matches: 0. The CDR3 has 13 residues. Germline CDR1 and CDR2: WNHNN and SYGVQD (reference sequence). The CDR3 protein is CASSSGAYNEQFF. The CDR3 DNA follows: TGCGCCAGCAGTAGCGGGGCCTACAATGAGCAGTTCTTC.

The chain carries TRBV11-2 and TRBJ2-1, with TRBD2 identical over 8 bases. CDR1 is SGHAT, CDR2 FQNNGV, per germline. This CDR3 has 12 residues. With V trimmed by 5 bases and J by 7 bases, 1 base remained unmatched. CDR3 loop: CASSAGGNEQFF. CDR3 nucleotide sequence: TGTGCCAGCAGCGCGGGGGGAAATGAGCAGTTCTTC.

The chain joins TRBV7-9 to TRBJ2-7, with D perhaps matching TRBD2 (5 bases). With 1 base removed from V and 4 bases from J, the gap between germline ends came to 8 bases. Germline V gene sequence: CDR1 SEHNR, CDR2 FQNEAQ (reference sequence). The CDR3 has 13 residues. CDR3 nucleotide sequence: TGTGCCAGCAGCTTAGGACCGGGATACGAGCAGTACTTC. Its protein product is CASSLGPGYEQYF.